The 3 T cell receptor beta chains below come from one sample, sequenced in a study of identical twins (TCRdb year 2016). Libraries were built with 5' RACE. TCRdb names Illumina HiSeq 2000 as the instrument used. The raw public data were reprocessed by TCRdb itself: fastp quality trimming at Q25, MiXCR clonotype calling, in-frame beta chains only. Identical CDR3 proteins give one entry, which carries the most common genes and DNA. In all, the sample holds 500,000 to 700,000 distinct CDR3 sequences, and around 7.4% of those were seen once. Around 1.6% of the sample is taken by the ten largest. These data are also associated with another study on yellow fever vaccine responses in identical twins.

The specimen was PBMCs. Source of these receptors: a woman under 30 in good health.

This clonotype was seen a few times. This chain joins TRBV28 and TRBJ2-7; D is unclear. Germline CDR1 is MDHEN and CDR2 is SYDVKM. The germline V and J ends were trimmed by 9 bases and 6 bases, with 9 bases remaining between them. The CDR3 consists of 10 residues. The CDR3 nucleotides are TGTGCCAGATGGAGTCCCGAGCAGTACGTC. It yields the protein CARWSPEQYV.

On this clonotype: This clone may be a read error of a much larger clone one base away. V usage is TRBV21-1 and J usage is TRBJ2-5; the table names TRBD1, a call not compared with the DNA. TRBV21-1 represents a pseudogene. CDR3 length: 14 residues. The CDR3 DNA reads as TGTGCCAGCAGCAGGGGACAGATCCAAGAGACCCAGTACTTC. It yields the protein CASSRGQIQETQYF.

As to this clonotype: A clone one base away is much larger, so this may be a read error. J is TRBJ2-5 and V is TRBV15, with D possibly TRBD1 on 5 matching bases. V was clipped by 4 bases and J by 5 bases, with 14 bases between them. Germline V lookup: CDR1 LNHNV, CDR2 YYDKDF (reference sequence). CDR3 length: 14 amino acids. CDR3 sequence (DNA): TGTGCCACCAGCACAGATAGACAGCTTGAGACCCAGTACTTC. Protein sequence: CATSTDRQLETQYF.